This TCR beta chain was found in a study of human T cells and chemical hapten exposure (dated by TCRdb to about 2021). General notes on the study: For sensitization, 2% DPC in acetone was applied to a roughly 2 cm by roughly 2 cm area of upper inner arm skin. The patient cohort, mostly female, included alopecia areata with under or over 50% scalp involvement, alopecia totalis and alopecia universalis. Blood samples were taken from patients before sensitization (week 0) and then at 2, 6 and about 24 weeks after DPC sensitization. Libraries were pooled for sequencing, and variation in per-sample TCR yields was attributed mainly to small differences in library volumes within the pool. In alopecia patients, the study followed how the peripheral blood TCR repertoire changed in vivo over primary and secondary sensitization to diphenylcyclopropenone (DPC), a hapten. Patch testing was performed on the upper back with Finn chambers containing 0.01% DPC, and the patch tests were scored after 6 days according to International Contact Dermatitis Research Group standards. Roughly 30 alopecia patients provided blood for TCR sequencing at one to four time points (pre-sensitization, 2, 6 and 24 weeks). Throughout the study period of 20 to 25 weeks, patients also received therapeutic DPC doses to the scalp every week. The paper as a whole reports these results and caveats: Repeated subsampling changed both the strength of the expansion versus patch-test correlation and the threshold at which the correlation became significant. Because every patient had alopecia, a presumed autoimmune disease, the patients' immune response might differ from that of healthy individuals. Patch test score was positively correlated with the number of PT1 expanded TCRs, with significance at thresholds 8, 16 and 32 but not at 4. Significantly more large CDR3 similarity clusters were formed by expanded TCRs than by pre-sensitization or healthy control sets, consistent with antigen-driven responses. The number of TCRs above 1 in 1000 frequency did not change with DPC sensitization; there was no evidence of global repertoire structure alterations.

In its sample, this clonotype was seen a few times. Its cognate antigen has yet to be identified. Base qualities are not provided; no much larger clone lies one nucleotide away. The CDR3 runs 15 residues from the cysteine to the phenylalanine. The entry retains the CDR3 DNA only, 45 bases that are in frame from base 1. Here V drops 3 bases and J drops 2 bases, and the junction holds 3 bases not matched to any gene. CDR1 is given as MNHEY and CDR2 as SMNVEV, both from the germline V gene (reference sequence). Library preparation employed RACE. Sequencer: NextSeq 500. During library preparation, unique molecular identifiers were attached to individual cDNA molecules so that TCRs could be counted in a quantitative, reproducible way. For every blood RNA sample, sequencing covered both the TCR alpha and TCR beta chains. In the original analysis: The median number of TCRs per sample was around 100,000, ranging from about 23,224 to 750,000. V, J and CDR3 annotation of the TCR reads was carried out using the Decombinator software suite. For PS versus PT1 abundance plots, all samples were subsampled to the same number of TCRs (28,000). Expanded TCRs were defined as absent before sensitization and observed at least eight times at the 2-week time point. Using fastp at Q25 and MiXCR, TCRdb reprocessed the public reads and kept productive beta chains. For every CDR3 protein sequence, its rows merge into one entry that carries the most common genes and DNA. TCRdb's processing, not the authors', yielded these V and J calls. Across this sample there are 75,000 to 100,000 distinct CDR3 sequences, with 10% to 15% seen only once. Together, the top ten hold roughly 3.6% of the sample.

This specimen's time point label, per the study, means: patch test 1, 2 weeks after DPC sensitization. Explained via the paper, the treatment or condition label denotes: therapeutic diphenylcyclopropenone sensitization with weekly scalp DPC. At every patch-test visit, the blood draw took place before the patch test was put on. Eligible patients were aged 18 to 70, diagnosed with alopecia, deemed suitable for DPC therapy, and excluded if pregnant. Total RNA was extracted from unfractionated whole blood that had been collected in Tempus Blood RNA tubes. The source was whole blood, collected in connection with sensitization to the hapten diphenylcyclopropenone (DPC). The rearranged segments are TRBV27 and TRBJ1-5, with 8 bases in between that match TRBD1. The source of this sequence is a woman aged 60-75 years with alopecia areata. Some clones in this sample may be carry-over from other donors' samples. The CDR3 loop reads CASSFQGAGNQPQHF. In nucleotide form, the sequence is TGTGCCAGCAGTTTTCAGGGGGCCGGCAATCAGCCCCAGCATTTT.